The 31 T cell receptor beta chains below all came from one sample that was sequenced in a study of blood T cell repertoires in COVID-19 (dated by TCRdb to 2020 to 2022). Libraries came from the immunoSEQ multiplex PCR assay. Here the immuneACCESS table is served through TCRdb, limited to in-frame sequences with V and J called. Missing clones are a known gap in these copies; in checked studies unresolved V genes cover under half, and the rest lacks a known reason. The sample includes hundreds of thousands of clones, with about 90% observed a single time. Of the sample, approximately 4.5% falls within the top ten clones. What was sequenced was PBMCs or T cells enriched from blood (not recorded which). All receptors come from a woman younger than 35 with acute COVID-19.

The J gene is TRBJ2-1, the V gene TRBV5-1, with 13 bases identical to TRBD2. The CDR3 consists of 16 residues. J lost 8 bases, V lost 4 bases, and 9 bases had no gene match. The V gene's germline CDR1 is SGHRS and CDR2 YFSETQ. As DNA, the CDR3 is TGCGCCAGCAGCCATGGACTAGCGGGAGCGTCGGATGAGCAGTTCTTC. Its translation: CASSHGLAGASDEQFF.

The genes are TRBV7-2 and TRBJ1-2; weak D call: TRBD1 (5 bases). The CDR3 has 17 amino acids. Germline CDR1 reads SGHTA; CDR2 reads FQGNSA. The V end was cut by 1 base, the J end by 4 bases, with 19 bases between. The DNA for the CDR3 is TGTGCCAGCAGCTTAGGAGGCCTGACGGGGGTTCGCTATGGCTACACCTTC. It codes for CASSLGGLTGVRYGYTF.

The genes are TRBV27 and TRBJ1-1; TRBD1 might be the D (5 bases). Germline CDR1 and CDR2: MNHEY and SMNVEV (reference sequence). The CDR3 totals 14 residues. Trimming removed 3 bases from V and 1 base from J, with 9 bases in between. Here the CDR3 reads CASSLSGGNTEAFF. The CDR3 DNA sequence: TGTGCCAGCAGTTTGAGCGGGGGGAACACTGAAGCTTTCTTT.

The chain is built from TRBV5-5 and TRBJ1-5; TRBD1 matches at 7 bases. The germline V gene has CDR1 SGHKS and CDR2 YYEKEE (reference sequence). V was pared by 1 base and J by 1 base, with 11 bases of the junction left unmatched. This CDR3 is 18 amino acids long. CDR3 in DNA: TGTGCCAGCAGCTTGAAATCAGGGGGTGATGGGAGCAATCAGCCCCAGCATTTT. As protein: CASSLKSGGDGSNQPQHF.

This clone was seen only a few times. The V call is TRBV19, the J call TRBJ1-4; 7 bases are a match to TRBD1. In germline, CDR1 is LNHDA, CDR2 SQIVND (reference sequence). The CDR3 covers 15 residues. Trimming cost V 7 bases and J 0 bases; bases outside gene matches: 5. This CDR3 is CASTSTGATNEKLFF. The CDR3 region has the DNA TGTGCCAGTACCTCCACAGGGGCAACTAATGAAAAACTGTTTTTT.

V is TRBV5-1 and J is TRBJ2-2, with 7 bases matching TRBD1. There are 17 residues in the CDR3. The trim removed 1 base at V and 3 bases at J, leaving 9 bases unmatched. CDR1 is SGHRS and CDR2 is YFSETQ in the germline V gene. CDR3 nucleotides: TGCGCCAGCAGCTTGTTCGTAGGGACAGACTACACCGGGGAGCTGTTTTTT. It specifies CASSLFVGTDYTGELFF. The full variable domain, rest sourced from reference TRBV5-1 and TRBJ2-2, is KAGVTQTPRYLIKTRGQQVTLSCSPISGHRSVSWYQQTPGQGLQFLFEYFSETQRNKGNFPGRFSGRQFSNSRSEMNVSTLELGDSALYLCASSLFVGTDYTGELFFGEGSRLTVL.

The chain joins TRBV9 to TRBJ2-2; maybe TRBD1 (6 bases). V was clipped by 6 bases and J by 1 base, with 19 bases between them. Germline loops: CDR1 SGDLS, CDR2 YYNGEE. There are 17 residues in the CDR3. The CDR3, as DNA: TGTGCCAGCACCCAGGGACGGAGGACAGTGAACACCGGGGAGCTGTTTTTT. Its translation is CASTQGRRTVNTGELFF.

The chain carries TRBV7-3 and TRBJ1-2; TRBD1 is a possible D gene (5 bases). In germline, CDR1 is SGHTA, CDR2 FQGTGA. Trimming took off 1 base at V and 3 bases at J, with 12 bases between the two ends. CDR3 length: 15 residues. DNA of the CDR3: TGTGCCAGCAGCTTAAACGGGGGGTTGGACTATGGCTACACCTTC. As protein: CASSLNGGLDYGYTF.

The V and J genes are TRBV27 and TRBJ2-3, with 10 bases lining up with TRBD1. There are 15 residues in the CDR3. CDR1 and CDR2 from the germline V gene are MNHEY and SMNVEV (reference sequence). Unmatched junction bases numbered 5, after V lost 4 bases and J lost 4 bases. This CDR3 is CASSSPGQGSDTQYF. In DNA form, the CDR3 reads TGTGCCAGCAGTTCACCGGGACAGGGGTCAGATACGCAGTATTTT.

The chain links TRBV28 to TRBJ1-2, with 12 bases identical to TRBD1. This CDR3 region has 16 residues. Trimming removed 11 bases from V and 1 base from J; junction bases left unmatched: 11. Germline lookup yields CDR1 MDHEN and CDR2 SYDVKM. DNA of the CDR3: TGTGCCTGTTCCGGGACAGGGGGCCCCGTTAACTATGGCTACACCTTC. Its translation is CACSGTGGPVNYGYTF.

This chain connects TRBV11-2 to TRBJ1-2; a weak D match, TRBD1 (6 bases). The CDR3 length is 15 residues. Germline V gives CDR1 SGHAT, CDR2 FQNNGV. V lost 3 bases and J lost 8, with 19 bases in between. CDR3 bases: TGTGCCAGCAGCTTCTCAGGGGTTGGGTCCTACGGCTACACCTTC. This codes for CASSFSGVGSYGYTF.

The chain has TRBV28 and TRBJ2-5, with D possibly being TRBD2 (5 bases). This CDR3 is 14 amino acids long. Germline CDR1 is MDHEN and CDR2 is SYDVKM. The germline V and J ends were trimmed by 4 bases and 2 bases, with 11 bases remaining between them. The DNA for the CDR3 is TGTGCCAGCAGTTGGTTGCAGCGGCAAGAGACCCAGTACTTC. Its translation is CASSWLQRQETQYF.

The chain links TRBV12-3 or TRBV12-4 to TRBJ1-2; D may be TRBD1 (5 bases). The CDR3 extends over 13 amino acids. Deletions cut 1 base from V and 7 bases from J, with 10 bases between. This chain's CDR3 is CASSLEGLGGYTF. The CDR3 DNA reads TGTGCCAGCAGTTTAGAGGGGTTGGGTGGCTACACCTTC.

This clone has just a few counts. The J gene is TRBJ1-5, the V gene TRBV24-1; 8 bases line up with TRBD1. Germline CDR1 is KGHDR and CDR2 is SFDVKD. V lost 3 bases, J lost 5 bases, and 5 bases stayed unmatched. The CDR3 is 15 amino acids. CDR3 residues: CATSDPDRDDQPQHF. In DNA, the CDR3 is TGTGCCACCAGTGATCCGGACAGGGACGATCAGCCCCAGCATTTT.

This chain uses TRBV3-1 (or the pseudogene TRBV3-2) with TRBJ2-5; the match to TRBD2 covers 7 bases. The CDR3 contains 16 residues. V dropped 2 bases and J dropped 1; count of bases not matched to a gene: 7. Germline CDR1 is LGHDT and CDR2 is YNNKEL (reference sequence). The DNA for the CDR3 is TGTGCCAGCAGCCAAAGCAGGGAGGGGCCCCAAGAGACCCAGTACTTC. Its protein is CASSQSREGPQETQYF.

In its sample, this clone was seen once. The chain combines TRBV10-3 with TRBJ1-6; D call uncertain. V gave up 7 bases and J gave up 7 bases, with 11 bases separating them. Per germline, CDR1 ENHRY and CDR2 SYGVKD. The CDR3 loop spans 13 amino acids. The CDR3 coding sequence is TGTGCCATCACAACTGATATCAATTCACCCCTCCACTTT. This codes for CAITTDINSPLHF.

This chain uses TRBV5-6 with TRBJ1-1; D is perhaps TRBD1 (6 bases). Germline CDR1 and CDR2: SGHDT and YYEEEE. This CDR3 spans 13 amino acids. V was cut by 4 bases and J by 0 bases, with 7 bases left in between. The CDR3 DNA follows: TGTGCCAGCAGCGGACAGCTGAACACTGAAGCTTTCTTT. Protein: CASSGQLNTEAFF.

The V gene is TRBV5-5, the J gene TRBJ1-4; no clear D gene. The V end lost 0 bases, the J end lost 3 bases, and 6 bases lay between the germline ends. This CDR3 comprises 14 residues. CDR1 SGHKS and CDR2 YYEKEE come from the germline V gene (reference sequence). DNA for the CDR3: TGTGCCAGCAGCTTGGGAGGGCCTAATGAAAAACTGTTTTTT. The encoded protein is CASSLGGPNEKLFF.

V usage is TRBV2 and J usage is TRBJ2-1, with TRBD2 identical over 10 bases. This CDR3 is 15 amino acids long. Germline loops: CDR1 SNHLY, CDR2 FYNNEI. The ends lost 6 bases at V and 10 bases at J; junction bases unmatched: 12. For the CDR3, the DNA is TGTGCCAGCAGCGATTTTCTAGCGGGGGCCGGGGAGCAGTTCTTC. Translation gives CASSDFLAGAGEQFF. Filled out from reference TRBV2 and TRBJ2-1, the complete variable domain reads EPEVTQTPSHQVTQMGQEVILRCVPISNHLYFYWYRQILGQKVEFLVSFYNNEISEKSEIFDDQFSVERPDGSNFTLKIRSTKLEDSAMYFCASSDFLAGAGEQFFGPGTRLTVL.

The genes are TRBV28 and TRBJ1-2; no clear D gene. This CDR3 comprises 15 residues. Germline CDR1 reads MDHEN; CDR2 reads SYDVKM. With 2 bases removed from V and 3 bases from J, the gap between germline ends came to 13 bases. This CDR3 reads CASSLGNRRDYGYTF. The CDR3 DNA sequence: TGTGCCAGCAGTTTAGGTAATCGGAGGGACTATGGCTACACCTTC.

This chain links TRBV2 with TRBJ1-6; D not resolved. Trimming shortened V by 0 bases and J by 0 bases, and 6 bases separated the two germline ends. Germline V gene sequence: CDR1 SNHLY, CDR2 FYNNEI. The CDR3 has 16 amino acids. The CDR3 DNA sequence: TGTGCCAGCAGTGAAGCCTCGGGCTCCTATAATTCACCCCTCCACTTT. Translating gives CASSEASGSYNSPLHF.

This clone occurred once. This rearrangement joins TRBV24-1 to TRBJ1-6; D remains unclear. Looked up from germline, CDR1 is KGHDR and CDR2 is SFDVKD. CDR3 length: 14 amino acids. Trimming left V 4 bases short and J 6 bases short, with 9 bases between. The CDR3 loop is CATSDGGFNSPLHF. The CDR3 DNA follows: TGTGCCACCAGTGACGGAGGGTTTAATTCACCCCTCCACTTT.

Note on this clone: The junction departs from the called germline gene at one end, perhaps through a read error. The chain uses TRBV29-1 and TRBJ1-2, with D maybe TRBD1 (6 bases). Per the germline V gene, CDR1 is SQVTM and CDR2 is ANQGSEA. The CDR3 runs to 12 residues. CDR3 bases: TGTGCGGGGGCGGGAGCTAACTATGGCTACACCTTC. Amino acid sequence: CAGAGANYGYTF.

The V gene is TRBV2, the J gene TRBJ2-6, with D unresolved. CDR1 and CDR2 from the germline V gene are SNHLY and FYNNEI. Trimming took off 4 bases at V and 0 bases at J, with 10 bases between the two ends. There are 16 residues in the CDR3. CDR3 in amino acids: CASSGGPNSGANVLTF. DNA of the CDR3: TGTGCCAGCAGTGGAGGTCCTAACTCTGGGGCCAACGTCCTGACTTTC.

The V and J genes are TRBV13 and TRBJ2-7; 11 bases map to TRBD2. The germline V gene encodes CDR1 PRHDT and CDR2 FYEKMQ (reference sequence). This CDR3 comprises 14 residues. Trimming removed 5 bases from V and 5 bases from J; junction bases left unmatched: 5. CDR3 protein: CASSRTGLADEQYF. The CDR3 DNA reads as TGTGCCAGCAGCCGAACGGGACTAGCGGACGAGCAGTACTTC.

This chain links TRBV28 with TRBJ2-7; no firm D call. CDR3 size: 17 residues. CDR1 MDHEN and CDR2 SYDVKM come from the germline V gene. Trimming took 5 bases from V and 5 from J, leaving 25 bases between them. This CDR3 reads CASSPSSVGWVVNEQYF. The CDR3 region has the DNA TGTGCCAGCAGTCCTTCATCCGTCGGGTGGGTAGTAAACGAGCAGTACTTC. The full variable domain, with the rest looked up from reference TRBV28 and TRBJ2-7, is DVKVTQSSRYLVKRTGEKVFLECVQDMDHENMFWYRQDPGLGLRLIYFSYDVKMKEKGDIPEGYSVSREKKERFSLILESASTNQTSMYLCASSPSSVGWVVNEQYFGPGTRLTVT.

V gene TRBV9 combines with J gene TRBJ2-3; 7 nucleotides agree with TRBD1. The CDR3 consists of 17 residues. From germline, CDR1 is SGDLS and CDR2 YYNGEE. V shed 2 bases and J 0 bases; nucleotides not matched to a gene: 9. CDR3 DNA: TGTGCCAGCAGCGTTCGACAGGGATCTCTTAGCACAGATACGCAGTATTTT. Translating gives CASSVRQGSLSTDTQYF.

J is TRBJ2-3 and V is TRBV6-4, with D perhaps matching TRBD2 (6 bases). CDR1 is MRHNA, CDR2 SNTAGT, per germline. The CDR3 covers 15 residues. Trimming shortened V by 4 bases and J by 3 bases, and 14 bases separated the two germline ends. The CDR3 sequence: CASSGEASGTDTQYF. Here the CDR3 DNA reads TGTGCCAGCAGTGGGGAGGCCAGTGGGACAGATACGCAGTATTTT.

The V gene is TRBV11-2, the J gene TRBJ2-1, with 12 bases matching TRBD2. Germline CDR1 is SGHAT and CDR2 is FQNNGV. The CDR3 has 18 residues. J was trimmed by 9 bases and V by 0 bases; bases with no gene match: 12. CDR3 bases: TGTGCCAGCAGCTTAGATGGGAAGCTAGCGGGAGGGTATGGTGAGCAGTTCTTC. Translating gives CASSLDGKLAGGYGEQFF.

The CDR3 here is CASSVGQGGEKLFF. As DNA, the CDR3 is TGTGCCAGCAGTGTGGGACAGGGGGGTGAAAAACTGTTTTTT. V and J are TRBV28 and TRBJ1-4, with TRBD1 matching over 11 bases. This CDR3 comprises 14 residues. Germline lookup yields CDR1 MDHEN and CDR2 SYDVKM. Trimming removed 5 bases from V and 7 bases from J; junction bases left unmatched: 3.

The chain has TRBV5-1 and TRBJ1-1; 8 nucleotides match TRBD1. Germline loops: CDR1 SGHRS, CDR2 YFSETQ. CDR3 length equals 16 residues. V trimming: 4 bases; J trimming: 0 bases; junction bases outside the gene matches: 8. In nucleotides, the CDR3 is TGCGCCAGCAGCCCCCGGGACAGGCCGTTGAACACTGAAGCTTTCTTT. Its translation is CASSPRDRPLNTEAFF.